Presented here are 28 T cell receptor beta chains from one specimen sequenced in a study of Graves' ophthalmopathy and Graves' hyperthyroidism. Amplification of TCR beta CDR3 regions used RNA transcripts. Second-round multiplex PCR followed a first-round RT-PCR using HTBI primers. TCRdb called the multiplex PCR reads again in MiXCR, with one record for every CDR3 protein. Of fewer than 400,000 distinct CDR3 sequences listed, 15% to 20% are singletons. Sequenced input: peripheral blood. The receptor set was obtained from a woman aged 18 to 35 with Graves' ophthalmopathy.

This clonotype was detected only a few times. The chain uses TRBV6-1 and TRBJ1-2; 7 nucleotides align to TRBD1. Germline values: CDR1 MNHNS, CDR2 SASEGT. V gave up 6 bases and J gave up 0 bases; unmatched junction bases: 4. The CDR3 contains 14 residues. CDR3 DNA sequence: TGTGCCAGCAGCGGGACAGTGACTAACTATGGCTACACCTTC. Translation: CASSGTVTNYGYTF.

This clonotype was observed at least ten times. J is TRBJ1-5 and V is TRBV12-3 or TRBV12-4, with D perhaps TRBD1 (6 bases). The CDR3 is 15 residues long. Trimming removed 5 bases at V and 0 bases at J, with 11 bases between. DNA for the CDR3: TGTGCCAGCAGTCCCGGACAGCATAGCAATCAGCCCCAGCATTTT. Translated: CASSPGQHSNQPQHF.

This clonotype was observed a few times. The chain carries TRBV5-1 and TRBJ2-2; maybe TRBD1 (6 bases). Trimming left V 0 bases short and J 5 bases short, with 14 bases between. This CDR3 has 16 amino acids. The germline V gene has CDR1 SGHRS and CDR2 YFSETQ. The CDR3 DNA is TGCGCCAGCAGCTTGGATGTGGGGGCCGGTACCGGGGAGCTGTTTTTT. This gives the protein CASSLDVGAGTGELFF.

There are many counts of this clonotype. This chain connects TRBV30 to TRBJ2-7; TRBD1 agrees at 7 bases. V dropped 7 bases and J dropped 0; count of bases not matched to a gene: 3. The CDR3 has 12 residues. Germline V CDR1 and CDR2: GTSNPN, SVGIG (reference sequence). CDR3 DNA sequence: TGTGCCTTCAGGGGGAACTCCTACGAGCAGTACTTC. It is translated as CAFRGNSYEQYF.

This clonotype was seen only once. This chain joins TRBV27 and TRBJ1-1; D possibly corresponds to TRBD1 (5 bases). This CDR3 has 14 amino acids. From germline, CDR1 is MNHEY and CDR2 SMNVEV (reference sequence). V lost 6 bases and J lost 8, with 19 bases in between. The DNA of the CDR3 is TGTGCCAGCAGCCTGGGGGGGGACGGAAGAGAAGCTTTCTTT. Its translation: CASSLGGDGREAFF.

There are many counts of this clonotype. The chain has TRBV12-3 or TRBV12-4 and TRBJ1-5; unclear D gene. This CDR3 has 11 amino acids. Between the trimmed V and J ends, which lost 3 bases and 7 bases, there was a span of 4 bases. CDR3 protein: CASSLGQPQHF. In DNA form, the CDR3 reads TGTGCCAGCAGTTTGGGACAGCCCCAGCATTTT.

This clonotype was detected many times. This chain's CDR3 is CSVPPLGSDTEAFF. The CDR3 DNA reads TGCAGCGTTCCACCTCTGGGGTCCGACACTGAAGCTTTCTTT. The gene calls are TRBV29-1 and TRBJ1-1; D ambiguous. The V end lost 5 bases, the J end lost 3 bases, and 16 bases lay between the germline ends. Germline V gene sequence: CDR1 SQVTM, CDR2 ANQGSEA. There are 14 residues in the CDR3.

This clonotype was recorded at least ten times. A junction end diverges from the germline sequence, so it may reflect a read error. V gene TRBV20-1 combines with J gene TRBJ2-5; no clear D gene. Germline V gives CDR1 DFQATT, CDR2 SNEGSKA (reference sequence). The CDR3 is 13 amino acids. The CDR3 sequence: CGARQNLQETQYF. In nucleotides, the CDR3 is TGCGGTGCTAGACAAAATCTTCAAGAGACCCAGTACTTC.

In this sample, this clonotype turned up many times. The chain employs TRBV19 and TRBJ2-7, with 9 positions matching TRBD1. The CDR3 contains 14 residues. V shed 7 bases and J 6 bases; nucleotides not matched to a gene: 10. Germline loops: CDR1 LNHDA, CDR2 SQIVND (reference sequence). The CDR3 is CASKRGQGPGEQYF. CDR3 DNA sequence: TGTGCCAGTAAGAGGGGACAGGGTCCCGGCGAGCAGTACTTC.

This clonotype was seen at least ten times. The V gene is TRBV6-1, the J gene TRBJ1-1; possible D gene TRBD1, 5 bases. The germline V gene encodes CDR1 MNHNS and CDR2 SASEGT. V lost 5 bases and J lost 0, with 13 bases in between. CDR3 length equals 15 residues. This CDR3 is CASSPDRFMNTEAFF. The CDR3 region has the DNA TGTGCCAGCAGTCCAGACAGATTTATGAACACTGAAGCTTTCTTT.

This clonotype came up many times. The chain combines TRBV29-1 with TRBJ1-5; TRBD1 is a possible D gene (6 bases). Germline V gene data show CDR1 as SQVTM and CDR2 as ANQGSEA. V lost 6 bases and J 4 bases, leaving 13 bases between the germline ends. The CDR3 consists of 13 residues. CDR3 nucleotide sequence: TGCAGCGTAAAACAGGGTTCTAATCAGCCCCAGCATTTT. Translated: CSVKQGSNQPQHF. Full variable domain (remainder filled in from reference TRBV29-1 and TRBJ1-5): SAVISQKPSRDICQRGTSLTIQCQVDSQVTMMFWYRQQPGQSLTLIATANQGSEATYESGFVIDKFPISRPNLTFSTLTVSNMSPEDSSIYLCSVKQGSNQPQHFGDGTRLSIL.

This clonotype was seen ten or more times. The chain recombines TRBV7-2 with TRBJ1-2; D gene unclear. The CDR3 extends over 17 amino acids. Germline V gene data show CDR1 as SGHTA and CDR2 as FQGNSA. V was trimmed by 0 bases and J by 7 bases, leaving 21 bases between them. The CDR3 reads CASSLAHYPGPGAGYTF. The CDR3 DNA sequence: TGTGCCAGCAGCTTAGCGCATTATCCGGGCCCGGGAGCTGGCTACACCTTC.

This clonotype occurred many times. The CDR3 does not end in the conserved phenylalanine or tryptophan, so this is likely a read error. In DNA form, the CDR3 reads TGTGCCAGCACCTTATCCGGGACAGCCTATAATTCACCCCTCCACCTT. Encoded protein: CASTLSGTAYNSPLHL. This chain uses TRBV27 with TRBJ1-6, with 7 bases fitting TRBD1. Germline trimming cut 7 bases from V and 2 bases from J; bases unmatched to any gene: 8. The CDR3 runs 16 residues. Per germline, CDR1 MNHEY and CDR2 SMNVEV (reference sequence).

This clonotype was recorded at least ten times. The rearrangement joins TRBV6-2 or TRBV6-3 to TRBJ2-2, with D tentatively TRBD1 or TRBD2 (5 bases each). This CDR3 has 16 residues. V dropped 7 bases and J dropped 4 bases, with 19 bases sitting between them. CDR1 MNHEY and CDR2 SVGEGT come from the germline V gene. The CDR3 reads CASMEARVQGTGELFF. DNA of the CDR3: TGTGCCAGCATGGAGGCGAGGGTCCAGGGCACCGGGGAGCTGTTTTTT.

In its sample, this clonotype was seen many times. This chain joins TRBV4-3 and TRBJ1-6, with TRBD1 as a possible D gene (5 bases). Germline CDR1 reads LGHNA; CDR2 reads YSLEER. Trimming pared 0 bases from V and 9 bases from J, leaving 12 bases between. This CDR3 contains 15 residues. Here the CDR3 DNA reads TGCGCCAGCAGCCAAGACGAAACGAGGGGTTCACCCCTCCACTTT. Its translation is CASSQDETRGSPLHF.

Ten or more counts support this clonotype. The V call is TRBV20-1, the J call TRBJ2-2, with D perhaps assigned TRBD1 or TRBD2 (5 bases each). V dropped 3 bases and J dropped 7 bases, with 12 bases sitting between them. CDR3 length: 13 amino acids. Germline V lookup: CDR1 DFQATT, CDR2 SNEGSKA (reference sequence). The chain's CDR3 is CSASPLGVGELFF. CDR3 nucleotide sequence: TGCAGTGCTAGCCCTCTGGGGGTCGGGGAGCTGTTTTTT.

This clonotype was recorded at least ten times. CDR3 region: CASDWDGTPYEQYF. Written as DNA, the CDR3 is TGTGCCAGCGACTGGGACGGTACACCCTACGAGCAGTACTTC. The V and J genes are TRBV6-2 or TRBV6-3 and TRBJ2-7; D is perhaps TRBD1 or TRBD2 (5 bases each). This CDR3 has 14 residues. V lost 8 bases and J lost 2, with 16 bases in between. Germline loops: CDR1 MNHEY, CDR2 SVGEGT.

This clonotype was observed at least ten times. The chain joins TRBV11-2 to TRBJ2-5, with D possibly being TRBD1 or TRBD2 (5 bases each). The CDR3 extends over 15 amino acids. Trimming cost V 5 bases and J 7 bases, with 20 bases left between them. In germline, CDR1 is SGHAT, CDR2 FQNNGV. The CDR3 DNA is TGTGCCAGCAGCCCTAGTAGGGGATTCGAGGGGACCCAGTACTTC. Its translation is CASSPSRGFEGTQYF.

The sample holds many counts of this clonotype. The chain uses TRBV2 and TRBJ2-5, with 8 bases lining up with TRBD1. The CDR3 has 15 amino acids. Germline-derived CDR1 and CDR2 are SNHLY and FYNNEI. V shed 7 bases and J 4 bases; nucleotides not matched to a gene: 11. The chain's CDR3 is CASTSVTGELETQYF. The CDR3 region has the DNA TGTGCCAGCACATCCGTGACAGGGGAATTAGAGACCCAGTACTTC.

This clonotype has ten or more counts. The rearrangement links TRBV14 to TRBJ2-7; 12 bases agree with TRBD1. From germline, CDR1 is SGHDN and CDR2 FVKESK. CDR3 length: 15 amino acids. The V and J ends lost 5 bases and 4 bases, in that order; junction bases with no gene match: 6. CDR3 nucleotide sequence: TGTGCCAGCAGCAGGGGACAGGGGGCTTTGTACGAGCAGTACTTC. It specifies CASSRGQGALYEQYF.

This clonotype occurred many times. This chain connects TRBV20-1 to TRBJ2-7; no reliable D call. CDR1 and CDR2 (germline): DFQATT, SNEGSKA (reference sequence). The CDR3 extends over 13 amino acids. Trimming removed 0 bases from V and 4 bases from J, with 10 bases in between. The CDR3 sequence is CSARDLRKYEQYF. CDR3 DNA sequence: TGCAGTGCTAGAGATCTGCGGAAATACGAGCAGTACTTC.

This clonotype was found many times. This sequence joins TRBV7-3 and TRBJ2-6; TRBD2 is a possible D gene (5 bases). The CDR3 spans 14 residues. Trimming removed 3 bases from V and 9 bases from J, with 12 bases in between. CDR1 and CDR2 (germline): SGHTA, FQGTGA. The CDR3 DNA is TGTGCCAGCAGCTTGGACTTTTCAGGCAACGTCCTGACTTTC. It yields the protein CASSLDFSGNVLTF.

This clonotype showed up many times. The chain carries TRBV5-8 and TRBJ1-1, with a possible D match to TRBD1 (5 bases). Per germline, CDR1 SGHTS and CDR2 YDEGEE. V dropped 2 bases and J dropped 7 bases, with 12 bases sitting between them. The length of the CDR3 is 13 residues. In DNA form, the CDR3 reads TGTGCCAGCAGCTTACTCCGGGACGGTGAAGCTTTCTTT. Its protein is CASSLLRDGEAFF.

The chain uses TRBV11-3 and TRBJ2-5; possible D gene TRBD1, 5 bases. The V and J ends lost 5 bases and 7 bases respectively, with 14 bases between them. Germline lookup yields CDR1 SGHNT and CDR2 YENEEA. This CDR3 comprises 13 residues. CDR3 bases: TGTGCCAGCAGCGCACCTCCAAGGGGGACCCAGTACTTC. This translates into CASSAPPRGTQYF.

This sequence joins TRBV7-3 and TRBJ2-7; TRBD2 matches at 8 bases. The CDR3 sequence is 13 residues long. The junction had 4 bases not matched to a gene; V was cut back by 3 bases and J by 6 bases. CDR1 and CDR2 (germline): SGHTA, FQGTGA. The chain's CDR3 is CASSLFGTSEQYF. The CDR3 DNA is TGTGCCAGCAGCTTGTTCGGGACTAGCGAGCAGTACTTC.

This clonotype was recorded many times. Since a much larger clone is just one base distant, this may be a read error. The V gene is TRBV7-9, the J gene TRBJ1-1, with D unresolved. The CDR3 covers 14 residues. Trimming pared 0 bases from V and 0 bases from J, leaving 5 bases between. Per the germline V gene, CDR1 is SEHNR and CDR2 is FQNEAQ (reference sequence). CDR3: CASSLAEVNTEAFF. The CDR3 nucleotides read TGTGCCAGCAGCTTAGCGGAGGTGAACACTGAAGCTTTCTTT.

The V gene is TRBV4-2, the J gene TRBJ2-2, with D perhaps given as TRBD1 or TRBD2 (6 bases each). Trimming removed 1 base at V and 0 bases at J, with 9 bases between. CDR1 LGHNA and CDR2 YNFKEQ come from the germline V gene. This CDR3 spans 16 amino acids. This CDR3 reads CASSQGRGSNTGELFF. The CDR3 bases are TGTGCCAGCAGCCAAGGGAGGGGGTCGAACACCGGGGAGCTGTTTTTT.

The sample holds many counts of this clonotype. The chain carries TRBV28 and TRBJ2-7, with D perhaps matching TRBD2 (6 bases). This CDR3 comprises 14 residues. Per the germline V gene, CDR1 is MDHEN and CDR2 is SYDVKM. V dropped 5 bases and J dropped 2 bases, with 13 bases sitting between them. CDR3 sequence reads: CASSQEGGPYEQYF. Here the CDR3 DNA reads TGTGCCAGCAGTCAGGAGGGCGGACCCTACGAGCAGTACTTC.